Listed below are T cell receptor beta chains from one sample, sequenced in a study of blood T cells in healthy people across ages. From the 5' RACE reads, TCRdb called clonotypes with MiXCR, one entry per CDR3 protein. The sample holds 1.8 million or so distinct CDR3 sequences, around 42% seen once. Specimen: blood. All receptors come from a human donor in good health. The CDR3 runs from the conserved cysteine through the conserved F or W. A D gene is named only where the DNA matches it firmly. Clone size is stated in some rows and not others, as once, few, many or a class when expanded.

size	V	J	D	DNA	CDR3
many	TRBV7-9	TRBJ2-1	.	TGTGCCAGCAGCCCACCCCCAGCCATTGGCCGTAGTGAGCAGTTCTTC	CASSPPPAIGRSEQFF
.	TRBV5-5	TRBJ1-5	.	TGTGCCAGCAGCTGGAGGGTACAGGGCACCAATCAGCCCCAGCATTTT	CASSWRVQGTNQPQHF
.	TRBV7-2	TRBJ2-7	.	TGTGCCAGCAGCTTAGGGGTCCTGGGGCACCACGACCACGAGCAGTACTTC	CASSLGVLGHHDHEQYF
.	TRBV7-6	TRBJ2-5	TRBD1	TGTGCCAGCAGCTTGGTCCGAGGGGGCGGGGAGACCCAGTACTTC	CASSLVRGGGETQYF
.	TRBV7-2	TRBJ1-5	.	TGTGCCAGCAGCTTAATAGGTTACCAGCCCCAGCATTTT	CASSLIGYQPQHF
.	TRBV4-2	TRBJ1-1	.	TGTGCCAGCAGCCAAGCATTCCGGACAGTCGAGAACACTGAAGCTTTCTTT	CASSQAFRTVENTEAFF
.	TRBV29-1	TRBJ2-1	.	TGCAGCGTTGGAGGCGGAACCCACAATGAGCAGTTCTTC	CSVGGGTHNEQFF
.	TRBV4-1	TRBJ2-7	.	TGCGCCAGCAGCCAAGGGCCCCTGCGCGGGGGCGACGAGCAGTACTTC	CASSQGPLRGGDEQYF
few	TRBV6-1	TRBJ2-2	.	TGTGCCAGCAGTGATTATCCCGGGGAGCTGTTTTTT	CASSDYPGELFF
few	TRBV4-3	TRBJ2-3	TRBD2	TGCGCCAGCAGCCAGGGACTAGCGGCGGTCGGTACGCAGTATTTT	CASSQGLAAVGTQYF
few	TRBV3-1	TRBJ1-2	TRBD1	TGTGCCAGCAGCCCCCAGGGGACAGAGTATGGCTACACCTTC	CASSPQGTEYGYTF
few	TRBV6-2/TRBV6-3	TRBJ2-5	.	TGTGCCAGCAGTTACGGTGCACCGGAGACCCAGTACTTC	CASSYGAPETQYF
few	TRBV12-3/TRBV12-4	TRBJ1-1	.	TGTGCCAGCACCATTCCACAGGGATTGGGCACTGAAGCTTTCTTT	CASTIPQGLGTEAFF
.	TRBV20-1	TRBJ1-2	.	TGCAGTGCTACTCCCCGGGACAACTATGGCTACACCTTC	CSATPRDNYGYTF
.	TRBV4-1	TRBJ1-5	TRBD1	TGCGCCAGCAGCCAATCCCGGCAAGGGGGCGAGGATCAGCCCCAGCATTTT	CASSQSRQGGEDQPQHF
.	TRBV4-1	TRBJ1-5	.	TGCGCCAGCAGCCAACTCAGGGGCAGCAATCAGCCCCAGCATTTT	CASSQLRGSNQPQHF
few	TRBV7-2	TRBJ2-3	.	TGTGCCAGCAGCTTAGGGTCGGGCGGGAACACAGATACGCAGTATTTT	CASSLGSGGNTDTQYF
.	TRBV13	TRBJ2-1	TRBD2	TGTGCCAGCAGCTTAGAAGAAGGACTAGCGGGGGGCAATGAGCAGTTCTTC	CASSLEEGLAGGNEQFF
.	TRBV25-1	TRBJ2-5	.	TGTGCCAGCAGTGAATGGGCTTATGGGCAAGAGACCCAGTACTTC	CASSEWAYGQETQYF
.	TRBV15	TRBJ2-7	.	TGTGCCACCAGCAGAGATCGGGGGCAGGGGGTTTACTCCTACGAGCAGTACTTC	CATSRDRGQGVYSYEQYF
few	TRBV5-1	TRBJ1-4	.	TGCGCCAGCAGCGGGGTGGGCGTGATAGGCGAAAAACTGTTTTTT	CASSGVGVIGEKLFF
.	TRBV7-2	TRBJ1-1	.	TGTGCCAGCAGCCCCCAGTCAGAAAACACTGAAGCTTTCTTT	CASSPQSENTEAFF
.	TRBV7-9	TRBJ2-7	.	TGTGCCAGCAGCAACAGACAGGTTTCGGGATACGAGCAGTACTTC	CASSNRQVSGYEQYF
many	TRBV6-5	TRBJ2-7	.	TGTGCCAGCAGCGGACCAGGGGTCTACGAGCAGTACTTC	CASSGPGVYEQYF
few	TRBV29-1	TRBJ1-2	.	TGCAGCGCTGCCCCCCCGGGCCGTAACTATGGCTACACCTTC	CSAAPPGRNYGYTF
few	TRBV6-1	TRBJ2-7	.	TGTGCCAGCAGTGATTACAGGGGAGGGTACGAGCAGTACTTC	CASSDYRGGYEQYF
once	TRBV14	TRBJ2-7	.	TGTGCCAGCAGCCAAGATAGAGCCCTGTACGGTTACGAGCAGTACTTC	CASSQDRALYGYEQYF
.	TRBV12-3/TRBV12-4	TRBJ2-1	TRBD2	TGTGCCAGCAGACTTCTAGCGGGGGGGGCCAATGAGCAGTTCTTC	CASRLLAGGANEQFF
.	TRBV29-1	TRBJ1-2	.	TGCAGCGCCCAATCTAATGGGGGGGATCGCTACACCTTC	CSAQSNGGDRYTF
.	TRBV20-1	TRBJ2-5	TRBD1	TGCAGTGCTCGGGACAGCCAGACCCAGTACTTC	CSARDSQTQYF
.	TRBV20-1	TRBJ2-5	.	TGCAGTGCACGGGCTGGGGCAGAAGGGACCCAGTACTTC	CSARAGAEGTQYF
few	TRBV12-3/TRBV12-4	TRBJ2-7	.	TGTGCCAGCAGTTTAGCGAAATCCAGGGATCCCTACGAGCAGTACTTC	CASSLAKSRDPYEQYF
.	TRBV3-1	TRBJ2-3	TRBD1	TGTGCCAGCAGCCCGACAGGGATGAGCACAGATACGCAGTATTTT	CASSPTGMSTDTQYF
few	TRBV6-2/TRBV6-3	TRBJ2-1	.	TGTGCCAGCAGTCCCCCATATACTGAGCAGTTCTTC	CASSPPYTEQFF
.	TRBV5-1	TRBJ1-4	.	TGCGCCAGCGCCACCGCGGAGGGGAATGAAAAACTGTTTTTT	CASATAEGNEKLFF
.	TRBV9	TRBJ2-7	TRBD1	TGTGCCAGCAGCCCGGGACAGGGATTCAACTACGAGCAGTACTTC	CASSPGQGFNYEQYF
few	TRBV7-7	TRBJ2-7	TRBD1	TGTGCCCCTCTTCTGGACAGGGACGTTTCCTACGAGCAGTACTTC	CAPLLDRDVSYEQYF
.	TRBV2	TRBJ1-4	.	TGTGCCAGCAGTGACGTCGGAGAGGTCACGGAAAAACTGTTTTTT	CASSDVGEVTEKLFF
few	TRBV28	TRBJ1-1	TRBD1	TGTGCCAGCCTAAGACAGGGTGAGGGCACTGAAGCTTTCTTT	CASLRQGEGTEAFF
.	TRBV4-1	TRBJ1-3	.	TGCGCCAGCAGCCAGACATCACGAGGATTGGGGCGCGGAAACACCATATATTTT	CASSQTSRGLGRGNTIYF
few	TRBV18	TRBJ1-1	TRBD1	TGTGCCAGCTCTCCACCCGACAGGGGGAACACTGAAGCTTTCTTT	CASSPPDRGNTEAFF
few	TRBV5-1	TRBJ1-1	.	TGCGCCAGCAGCTTGGGTCATCTGGGGACTGAAGCTTTCTTT	CASSLGHLGTEAFF
.	TRBV2	TRBJ2-3	TRBD2	TGTGCCAGCAGGCTTAGCGGGGGAACAGATACGCAGTATTTT	CASRLSGGTDTQYF
few	TRBV29-1	TRBJ1-1	.	TGCAGCGTTGAAACGCAGGGAGGCACTGAAGCTTTCTTT	CSVETQGGTEAFF
.	TRBV7-2	TRBJ1-4	TRBD1	TGTGCCAGCAGCTGGGACAGGGGACGGGAAAAACTGTTTTTT	CASSWDRGREKLFF
.	TRBV20-1	TRBJ2-3	.	TGCAGTGCTAGGGACGGGCCCACAGATACGCAGTATTTT	CSARDGPTDTQYF
.	TRBV18	TRBJ1-5	.	TGTGCCAGCTCGATCGATACAGGGATGTGGCAGCCCCAGCATTTT	CASSIDTGMWQPQHF
few	TRBV7-9	TRBJ1-1	.	TGTGCCAGCAGCCGCCGCGCCCAGGGGATGAACACTGAAGCTTTCTTT	CASSRRAQGMNTEAFF
.	TRBV19	TRBJ1-5	TRBD1	TGTGCCAGTAGTAGGGACAGGGGAAACAATCAGCCCCAGCATTTT	CASSRDRGNNQPQHF
few	TRBV6-6	TRBJ2-4	TRBD2	TGTGCCAGCAGTTACGCACTAGCGGGGGAAAACATTCAGTACTTC	CASSYALAGENIQYF
.	TRBV12-3/TRBV12-4	TRBJ2-3	.	TGTGCCAGCAGAGTCATATCTAGCACAGATACGCAGTATTTT	CASRVISSTDTQYF
few	TRBV12-3/TRBV12-4	TRBJ1-6	.	TGTGCCAGCAGTTTTCGACCCACATGGGTCTCCTATAATTCACCCCTCCACTTT	CASSFRPTWVSYNSPLHF
once	TRBV20-1	TRBJ1-1	TRBD1	TGCAGTGCTAGAGAGTCGACAGGGCTCACTGAAGCTTTCTTT	CSARESTGLTEAFF
.	TRBV7-2	TRBJ2-5	TRBD2	TGTGCCAACAGCTTACGTTTGGTAGCGGGGTCTCAAGAGACCCAGTACTTC	CANSLRLVAGSQETQYF
once	TRBV20-1	TRBJ2-3	.	TGCAGTGCCCCCCCGAACGGGGTAGTCACAGATACGCAGTATTTT	CSAPPNGVVTDTQYF
few	TRBV5-5	TRBJ2-5	TRBD1	TGTGCCAGCAGCTTGGGGGCAGGGACAGGAGAGACCCAGTACTTC	CASSLGAGTGETQYF
.	TRBV4-2	TRBJ2-1	TRBD2	TGTGCCAGCAGCCAAGTTAGCGGGGGGGCCGAGAATGAGCAGTTCTTC	CASSQVSGGAENEQFF
few	TRBV12-3/TRBV12-4	TRBJ2-4	.	TGTGCCAGCAGTTTTCGGGGGGCTACCAAAAACATTCAGTACTTC	CASSFRGATKNIQYF
.	TRBV20-1	TRBJ1-1	.	TGCAGCCCCAAGGGAGGGGGCACTGAAGCTTTCTTT	CSPKGGGTEAFF